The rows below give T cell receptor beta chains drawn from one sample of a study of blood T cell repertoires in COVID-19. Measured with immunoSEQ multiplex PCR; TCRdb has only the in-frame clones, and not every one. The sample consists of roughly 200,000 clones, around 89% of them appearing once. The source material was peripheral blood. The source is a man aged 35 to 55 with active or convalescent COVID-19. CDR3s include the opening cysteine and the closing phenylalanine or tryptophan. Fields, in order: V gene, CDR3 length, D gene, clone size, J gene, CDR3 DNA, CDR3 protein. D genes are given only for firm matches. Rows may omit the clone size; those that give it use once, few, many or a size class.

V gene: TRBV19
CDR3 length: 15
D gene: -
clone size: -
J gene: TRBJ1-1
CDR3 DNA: TGTGCCAGTAGTATAGGTGGAACAGGGACGGCTGAAGCTTTCTTT
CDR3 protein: CASSIGGTGTAEAFF

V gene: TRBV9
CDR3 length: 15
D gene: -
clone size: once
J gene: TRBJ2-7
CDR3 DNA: TGTGCCAGCTCCCCAGGGGTTTTAACCTCCTACGAGCAGTACTTC
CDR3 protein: CASSPGVLTSYEQYF

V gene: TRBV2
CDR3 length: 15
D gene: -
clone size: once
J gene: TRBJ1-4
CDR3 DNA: TGTGCCAGCAGTGTTCAGTTTGCAACTAATGAAAAACTGTTTTTT
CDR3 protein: CASSVQFATNEKLFF

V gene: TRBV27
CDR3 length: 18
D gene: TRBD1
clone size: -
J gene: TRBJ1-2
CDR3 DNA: TGTGCCAGCAGTTCGACCGCACCTACAGGGGTGGGGAGCTATGGCTACACCTTC
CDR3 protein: CASSSTAPTGVGSYGYTF

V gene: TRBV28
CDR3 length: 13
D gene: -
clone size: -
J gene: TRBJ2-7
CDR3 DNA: TGTGCCAGCAGTCCTCCTTCGACAGGCGAGCAGTACTTC
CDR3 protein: CASSPPSTGEQYF

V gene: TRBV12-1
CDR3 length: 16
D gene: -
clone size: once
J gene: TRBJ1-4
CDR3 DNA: TGTGCCAGCAGCTCCTTGGGGCCCCGAAAAGGAGAAAAACTGTTTTTT
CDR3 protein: CASSSLGPRKGEKLFF

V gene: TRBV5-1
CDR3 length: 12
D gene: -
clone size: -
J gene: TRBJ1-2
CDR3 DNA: TGCGCCAGCAAAGGACTCAACTATGGCTACACCTTC
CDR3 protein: CASKGLNYGYTF

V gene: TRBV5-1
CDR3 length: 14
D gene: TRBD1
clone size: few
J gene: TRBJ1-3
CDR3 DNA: TGCGCCAGCAGCAGACAGGGAGTGGGAAACACCATATATTTT
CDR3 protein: CASSRQGVGNTIYF

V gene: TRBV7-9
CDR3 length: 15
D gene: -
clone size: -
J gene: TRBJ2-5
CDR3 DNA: TGTGCCAGCAGCTTAGAGGACTGGAAGCAAGAGACCCAGTACTTC
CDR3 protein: CASSLEDWKQETQYF

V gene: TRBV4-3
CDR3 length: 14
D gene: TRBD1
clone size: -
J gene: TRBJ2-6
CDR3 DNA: TGCGCCAGCAGCCAGGTGGACAGGCCCAGCGTCCTGACTTTC
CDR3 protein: CASSQVDRPSVLTF

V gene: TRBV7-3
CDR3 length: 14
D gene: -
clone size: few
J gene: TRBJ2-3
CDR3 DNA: TGTGCCAGCAGCTTTCTAGGGGACACAGATACGCAGTATTTT
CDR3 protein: CASSFLGDTDTQYF

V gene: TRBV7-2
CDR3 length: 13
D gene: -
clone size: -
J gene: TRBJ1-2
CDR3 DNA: TGTGCCAGCAGCTTAGACCATGGACTGGGCTACACCTTC
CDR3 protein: CASSLDHGLGYTF

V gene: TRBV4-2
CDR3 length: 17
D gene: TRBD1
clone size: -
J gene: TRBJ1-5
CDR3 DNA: TGTGCCAGCAGCCAAGATACCGACGGGACAGCCAATCAGCCCCAGCATTTT
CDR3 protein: CASSQDTDGTANQPQHF

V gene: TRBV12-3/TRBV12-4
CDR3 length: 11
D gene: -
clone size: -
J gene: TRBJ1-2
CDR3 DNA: TGTGCCGGAGGCTCCCCTTATGGCTACACCTTC
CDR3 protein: CAGGSPYGYTF

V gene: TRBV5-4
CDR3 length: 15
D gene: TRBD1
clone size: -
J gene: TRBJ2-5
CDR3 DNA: TGTGCCAGCAGCTTGGCCGGAACAGGGGGAGAGACCCAGTACTTC
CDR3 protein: CASSLAGTGGETQYF

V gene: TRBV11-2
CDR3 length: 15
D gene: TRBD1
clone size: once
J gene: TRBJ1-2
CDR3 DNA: TGTGCCAGCAGCTTAACCGGGACAGGGAGAGGTGGCTACACCTTC
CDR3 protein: CASSLTGTGRGGYTF

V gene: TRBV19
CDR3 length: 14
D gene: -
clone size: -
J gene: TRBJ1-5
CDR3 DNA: TGTGCCAGTAGTATTCGGACAGTCAATCAGCCCCAGCATTTT
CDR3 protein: CASSIRTVNQPQHF

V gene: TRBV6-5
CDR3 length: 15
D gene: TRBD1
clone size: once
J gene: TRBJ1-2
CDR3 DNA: TGTGCCAGCAGCAAACCGGGGACAGCTAACTATGGCTACACCTTC
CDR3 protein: CASSKPGTANYGYTF

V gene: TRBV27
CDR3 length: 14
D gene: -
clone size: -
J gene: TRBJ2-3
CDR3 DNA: TGTGCCAGCAGTTTTTCCCCGTCTGCAGATACGCAGTATTTT
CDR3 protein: CASSFSPSADTQYF

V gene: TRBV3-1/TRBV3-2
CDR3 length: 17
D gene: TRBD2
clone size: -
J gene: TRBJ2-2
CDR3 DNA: TGTGCCAGCAGCCAAACTAGCGGGAGGACGAACACCGGGGAGCTGTTTTTT
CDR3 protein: CASSQTSGRTNTGELFF

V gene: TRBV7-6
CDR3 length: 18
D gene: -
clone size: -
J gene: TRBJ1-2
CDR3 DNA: TGTGCCAGCAGCTTAGGATCCCTCTCGGCGGGGACTAACTATGGCTACACCTTC
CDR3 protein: CASSLGSLSAGTNYGYTF

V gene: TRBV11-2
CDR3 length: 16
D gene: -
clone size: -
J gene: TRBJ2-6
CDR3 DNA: TGTGCCAGCAGCTTTTACAGGGACGCTGGGGCCAACGTCCTGACTTTC
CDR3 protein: CASSFYRDAGANVLTF

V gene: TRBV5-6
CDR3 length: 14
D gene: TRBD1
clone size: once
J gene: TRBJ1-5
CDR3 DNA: TGTGCCAGCAGCTTCCGACAGGGGGCTGGGTCCCAGCATTTT
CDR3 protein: CASSFRQGAGSQHF

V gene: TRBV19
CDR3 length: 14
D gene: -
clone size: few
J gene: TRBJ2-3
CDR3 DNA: TGTGCCAGTAGTACAACTAGCCCTACAGATACGCAGTATTTT
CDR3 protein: CASSTTSPTDTQYF

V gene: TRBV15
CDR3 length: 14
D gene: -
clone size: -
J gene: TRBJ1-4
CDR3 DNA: TGTGCCACCAGCAGTGTGTATGCTAATGAAAAACTGTTTTTT
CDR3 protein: CATSSVYANEKLFF

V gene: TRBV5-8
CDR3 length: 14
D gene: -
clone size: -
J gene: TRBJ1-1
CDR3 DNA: TGTGCCAGCAGCCCCCGTCTAGGCCTCTCTGAAGCTTTCTTT
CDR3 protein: CASSPRLGLSEAFF

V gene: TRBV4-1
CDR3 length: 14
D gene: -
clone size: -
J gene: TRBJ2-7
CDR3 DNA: TGCGCCAGCAGCCAAGTTAAGACATCCTACGAGCAGTACTTC
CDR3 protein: CASSQVKTSYEQYF

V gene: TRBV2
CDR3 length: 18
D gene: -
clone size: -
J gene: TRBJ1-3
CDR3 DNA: TGTGCCAGCAGTGAACGGGGAGGGAGCCGCCACTCTGGAAACACCATATATTTT
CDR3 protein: CASSERGGSRHSGNTIYF

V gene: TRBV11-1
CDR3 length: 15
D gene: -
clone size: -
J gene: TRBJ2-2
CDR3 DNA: TGTGCCAGCAGCCCCAGCGGCGCGAACACCGGGGAGCTGTTTTTT
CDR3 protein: CASSPSGANTGELFF

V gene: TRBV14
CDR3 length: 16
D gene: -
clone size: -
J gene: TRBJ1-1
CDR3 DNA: TGTGCCAGCAGCCAATTACCGGGGATCATGAACACTGAAGCTTTCTTT
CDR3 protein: CASSQLPGIMNTEAFF

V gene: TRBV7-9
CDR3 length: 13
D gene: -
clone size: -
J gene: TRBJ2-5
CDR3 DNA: TGTGCCAGCAGCTTACTTCGGCAAGAGACCCAGTACTTC
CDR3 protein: CASSLLRQETQYF

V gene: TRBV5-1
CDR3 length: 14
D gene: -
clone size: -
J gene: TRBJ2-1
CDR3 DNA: TGCGCCAGCAGTGCTCGGACTACCATAGGTGAGCAGTTCTTC
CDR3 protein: CASSARTTIGEQFF

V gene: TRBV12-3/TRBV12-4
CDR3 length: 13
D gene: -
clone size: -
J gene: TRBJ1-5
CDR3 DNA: TGTGCCAGCAGCCCGACAGCTAATCAGCCCCAGCATTTT
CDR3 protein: CASSPTANQPQHF

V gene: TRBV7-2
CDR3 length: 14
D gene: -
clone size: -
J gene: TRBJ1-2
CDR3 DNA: TGTGCCAGCAGCGAAACGGCAGAGAGGTATGGCTACACCTTC
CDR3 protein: CASSETAERYGYTF

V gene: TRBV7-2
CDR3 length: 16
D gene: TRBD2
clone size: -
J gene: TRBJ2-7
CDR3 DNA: TGTGCCAGCAGCTTAGAAGCTAGCGGGGGATCGTACGAGCAGTACTTC
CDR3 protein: CASSLEASGGSYEQYF

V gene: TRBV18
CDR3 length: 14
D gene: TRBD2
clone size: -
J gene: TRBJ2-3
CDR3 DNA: TGTGCCAGTCTCCGTCGGGAGGCGGGGGATACGCAGTATTTT
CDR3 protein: CASLRREAGDTQYF

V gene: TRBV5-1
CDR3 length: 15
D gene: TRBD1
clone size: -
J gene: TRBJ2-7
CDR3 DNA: TGCGCCAGCAGCTCCACTACCGGGACAGGGATAGGGGGGAACTTC
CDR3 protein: CASSSTTGTGIGGNF

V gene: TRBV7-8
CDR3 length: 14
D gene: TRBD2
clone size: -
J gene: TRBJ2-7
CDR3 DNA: TGTGCCAGCAGCGGGAGGGTAGGTACCTACGAGCAGTACTTC
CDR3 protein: CASSGRVGTYEQYF

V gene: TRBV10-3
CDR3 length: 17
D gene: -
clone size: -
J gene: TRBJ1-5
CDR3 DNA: TGTGCCATCAGTGAGCCTACCGGGACTAGTTCCAATCAGCCCCAGCATTTT
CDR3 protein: CAISEPTGTSSNQPQHF

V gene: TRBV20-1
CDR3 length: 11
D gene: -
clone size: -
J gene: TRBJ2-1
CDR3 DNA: TGCAGTGCTAAAGGGGCGAATGAGCAGTTCTTC
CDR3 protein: CSAKGANEQFF

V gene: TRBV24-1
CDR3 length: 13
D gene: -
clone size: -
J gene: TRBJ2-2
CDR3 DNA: TGTGCCACCAGTGGACAAGATACCGGGGAGCTGTTTTTT
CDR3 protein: CATSGQDTGELFF

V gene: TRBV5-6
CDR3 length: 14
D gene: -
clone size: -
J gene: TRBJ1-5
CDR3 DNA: TGTGCCAGCAGCTTGTGGGGGGGCAATCAGCCCCAGCATTTT
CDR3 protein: CASSLWGGNQPQHF

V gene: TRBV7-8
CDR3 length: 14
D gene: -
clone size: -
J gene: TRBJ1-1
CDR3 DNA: TGTGCCAGCAGCTTATTCGGGGGGAGCACTGAAGCTTTCTTT
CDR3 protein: CASSLFGGSTEAFF

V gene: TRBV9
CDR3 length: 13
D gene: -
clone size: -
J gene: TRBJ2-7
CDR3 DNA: TGTGCCAGCAGCGACGGGTTTTCCTACGAGCAGTACTTC
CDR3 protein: CASSDGFSYEQYF

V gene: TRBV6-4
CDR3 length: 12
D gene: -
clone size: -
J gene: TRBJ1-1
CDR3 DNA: TGTGCCAGCAGTGACGGGGGGACTAAAGCTTTCTTT
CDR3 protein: CASSDGGTKAFF

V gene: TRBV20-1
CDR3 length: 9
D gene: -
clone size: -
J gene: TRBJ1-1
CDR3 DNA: TGCAGTGCCCCTCCTGAAGCTTTCTTT
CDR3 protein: CSAPPEAFF

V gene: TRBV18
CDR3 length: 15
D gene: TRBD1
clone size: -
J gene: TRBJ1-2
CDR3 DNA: TGTGCCAGCTCCCTCCGACAGGGCGACAACTATGGCTACACCTTC
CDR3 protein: CASSLRQGDNYGYTF

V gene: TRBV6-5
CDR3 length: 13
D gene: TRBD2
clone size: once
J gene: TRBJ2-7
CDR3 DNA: TGTGCCAGTGGGACTAGCGGAGACTACGAGCAGTACTTC
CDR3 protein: CASGTSGDYEQYF

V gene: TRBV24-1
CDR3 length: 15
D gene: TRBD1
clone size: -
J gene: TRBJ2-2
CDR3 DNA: TGTGCCACCAGTGAAACCGGGACAGGAAACGGGGAGCTGTTTTTT
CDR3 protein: CATSETGTGNGELFF

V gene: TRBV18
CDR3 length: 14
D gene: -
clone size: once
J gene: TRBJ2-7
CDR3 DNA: TGTGCCAGCTCACCGGGGAGGAATACCTACGAGCAGTACTTC
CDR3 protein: CASSPGRNTYEQYF

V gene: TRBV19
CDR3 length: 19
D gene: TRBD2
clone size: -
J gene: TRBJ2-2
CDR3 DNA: TGTGCCAGTAGTATTCGCGGGACTAGCGGGACGATATACACCGGGGAGCTGTTTTTT
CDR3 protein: CASSIRGTSGTIYTGELFF